Described below is a single T cell receptor (beta chain) sequence and its context. Its antigen remains unknown. The source of the sample is a study of PD-1 blockade in classical Hodgkin lymphoma. This CDR3 contains 15 residues. Deletions cut 1 base from V and 4 bases from J, with 14 bases between. CDR1 and CDR2 (germline): LGHNA, YNFKEQ. Time point specified: cycle 4 day 1 (C4D1), after 5 to 7 weeks of nivolumab. Every patient experienced relapse after autologous stem cell transplantation, and brentuximab vedotin exposure varied. Study-level points and caveats: The causes of the repertoire differences, possibly disease activity or prior therapy, remain undefined. Whoever responded completely had baseline diversity much like that seen in newly diagnosed patients. Nivolumab initiation under 1 year post-ASCT meant exclusion.

The assay was immunoSEQ multiplex PCR, and TCRdb's table has in-frame clones only and misses some. The profile shows 35,000 to 50,000 clones, 66% of them singletons. The chain is built from TRBV4-2 and TRBJ2-7; D is uncertain. The TCR comes from a human donor with classical Hodgkin lymphoma. The specimen was peripheral blood mononuclear cells (PBMCs), collected before the fourth cycle of nivolumab. The CDR3 DNA follows: TGTGCCAGCAGCCAAGTCACAACCTTAAATTACGAGCAGTACTTC. It codes for CASSQVTTLNYEQYF.